This T cell receptor beta chain was recovered during a study of blood T cell repertoires in COVID-19. The assay was immunoSEQ multiplex PCR, and TCRdb's table has in-frame clones only and misses some. This sample has approximately 360,000 clones; 90% occur once, and the top ten carry about 7%. The CDR3 spans 14 residues. Per germline, CDR1 SGHTA and CDR2 FQGNSA. Trimming removed 5 bases at V and 6 bases at J, with 14 bases between. This clone came up a few times. The sample consisted of peripheral blood. This chain joins TRBV7-2 and TRBJ2-4, with D possibly being TRBD1 (5 bases). This sequence originates from a man between 18 and 35 years old with active or convalescent COVID-19. The CDR3 loop reads CASSRTQQLNIQYF. Written as DNA, the CDR3 is TGTGCCAGCAGCCGGACACAGCAACTAAACATTCAGTACTTC.